The clone carrying this T cell receptor beta chain showed up just a few times. Its antigen is currently unknown. A single base separates this from a much larger clone, so it may be a read error. Germline lookup yields CDR1 SEHNR and CDR2 FQNEAQ (reference sequence). The CDR3 totals 15 residues. This sample stems from a study of neurological immune-mediated disorders. Overall study findings and caveats: Among expanded clones, no CDR3 amino acid sequences were shared across subjects, a pattern suggesting private repertoires in all groups.

TCRdb used MiXCR to reprocess the 5' RACE reads, holding one entry per CDR3 protein. The sample consists of about 120,000 distinct CDR3 sequences, approximately 3.2% of them appearing once. Material: PBMCs. This receptor was identified in a woman aged 25 to 45 with multiple sclerosis. V is TRBV7-9 and J is TRBJ2-6; D tentatively reads TRBD1 or TRBD2 (5 bases each). CDR3 in amino acids: CASSTGASGAKVLTF. The CDR3 region has the DNA TGTGCCAGCAGCACCGGGGCGTCTGGGGCCAAAGTCCTGACTTTC.